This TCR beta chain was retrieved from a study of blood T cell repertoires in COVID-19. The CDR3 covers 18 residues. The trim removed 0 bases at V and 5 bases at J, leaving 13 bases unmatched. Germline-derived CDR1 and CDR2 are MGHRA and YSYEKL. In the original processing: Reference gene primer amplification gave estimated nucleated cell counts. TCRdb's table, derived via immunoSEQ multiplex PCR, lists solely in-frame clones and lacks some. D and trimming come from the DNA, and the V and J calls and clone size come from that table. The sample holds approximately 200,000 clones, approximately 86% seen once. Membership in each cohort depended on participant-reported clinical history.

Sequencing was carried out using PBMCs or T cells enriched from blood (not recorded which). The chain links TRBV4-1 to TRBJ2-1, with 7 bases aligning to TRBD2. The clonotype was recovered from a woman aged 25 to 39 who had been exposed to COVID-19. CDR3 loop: CASSQESSGASLNNEQFF. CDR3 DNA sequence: TGCGCCAGCAGCCAAGAATCCAGCGGGGCCTCCTTAAACAATGAGCAGTTCTTC.